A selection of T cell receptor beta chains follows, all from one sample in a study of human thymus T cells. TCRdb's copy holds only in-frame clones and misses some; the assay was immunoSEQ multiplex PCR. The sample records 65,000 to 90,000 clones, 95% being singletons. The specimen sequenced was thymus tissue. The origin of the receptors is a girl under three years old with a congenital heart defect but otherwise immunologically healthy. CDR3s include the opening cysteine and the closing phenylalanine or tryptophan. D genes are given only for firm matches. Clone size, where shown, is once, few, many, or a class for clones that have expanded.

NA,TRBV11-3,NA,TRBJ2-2,CASSLDRGELFF,TGTGCCAGCAGCTTAGATCGGGGGGAGCTGTTTTTT
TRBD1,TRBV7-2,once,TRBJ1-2,CASSTWTGRNYGYTF,TGTGCCAGCAGCACATGGACAGGGCGGAACTATGGCTACACCTTC
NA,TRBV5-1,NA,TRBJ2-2,CASSLWRTGELFF,TGCGCCAGCAGCTTGTGGCGGACCGGGGAGCTGTTTTTT
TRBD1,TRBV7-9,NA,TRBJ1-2,CASSSTGEANYGYTF,TGTGCCAGCAGCTCGACAGGGGAAGCTAACTATGGCTACACCTTC
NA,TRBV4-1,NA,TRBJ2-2,CASSQDPARGNTGELFF,TGCGCCAGCAGCCAAGATCCGGCCAGGGGAAACACCGGGGAGCTGTTTTTT
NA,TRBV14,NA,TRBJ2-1,CASSQDGLAREQFF,TGTGCCAGCAGCCAAGACGGCCTAGCTCGCGAGCAGTTCTTC
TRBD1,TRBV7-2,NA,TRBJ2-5,CASTLTGGAETQYF,TGTGCCAGCACCCTGACAGGGGGCGCTGAGACCCAGTACTTC
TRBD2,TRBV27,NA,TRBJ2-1,CASSPPLAGDEQFF,TGTGCCAGCAGTCCCCCGCTAGCGGGAGATGAGCAGTTCTTC
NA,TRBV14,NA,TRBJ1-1,CASSQDQVLAAFF,TGTGCCAGCAGCCAAGATCAAGTTTTAGCCGCTTTCTTT
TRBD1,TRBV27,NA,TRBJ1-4,CASSQGTGGRFPEKLFF,TGTGCCAGCAGTCAAGGGACAGGGGGCCGCTTCCCCGAAAAACTGTTTTTT
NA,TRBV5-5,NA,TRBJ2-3,CASRRRGETDTQYF,TGTGCCAGCAGGCGCAGGGGTGAAACAGATACGCAGTATTTT
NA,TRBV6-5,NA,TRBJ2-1,CASSYSLAYNEQFF,TGTGCCAGCAGTTACTCGCTAGCTTACAATGAGCAGTTCTTC
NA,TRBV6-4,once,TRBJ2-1,CASSERESSYNEQFF,TGTGCCAGCAGTGAAAGGGAAAGCTCCTACAATGAGCAGTTCTTC
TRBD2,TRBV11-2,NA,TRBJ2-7,CASSAGLAGGAYEQYF,TGTGCCAGCAGCGCCGGACTAGCGGGAGGTGCCTACGAGCAGTACTTC
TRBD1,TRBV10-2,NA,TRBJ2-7,CASSEGGTGAYEQYF,TGCGCCAGCAGTGAGGGTGGGACAGGGGCCTACGAGCAGTACTTC
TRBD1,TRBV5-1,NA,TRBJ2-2,CASSPTYPRGSFANTGELFF,TGCGCCAGCAGCCCGACCTACCCCAGGGGGTCGTTCGCGAACACCGGGGAGCTGTTTTTT
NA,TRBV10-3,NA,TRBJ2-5,CAISDTPRTGRVSQETQYF,TGTGCCATCAGTGATACCCCTAGAACAGGGCGCGTTAGCCAAGAGACCCAGTACTTC
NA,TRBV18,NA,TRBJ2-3,CASSPPWGRIADTQYF,TGTGCCAGCTCACCCCCGTGGGGGCGCATCGCAGATACGCAGTATTTT
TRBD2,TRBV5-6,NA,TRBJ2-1,CASTPPGLAGYNEQFF,TGTGCCAGCACCCCCCCCGGGCTAGCGGGATACAATGAGCAGTTCTTC
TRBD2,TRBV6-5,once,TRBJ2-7,CASSYSLTSGGEEQYF,TGTGCCAGCAGTTACTCGCTGACTAGCGGAGGGGAGGAGCAGTACTTC
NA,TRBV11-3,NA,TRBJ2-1,CASSLGMAGRVSYNEQFF,TGTGCCAGCAGCTTAGGAATGGCGGGCAGGGTTAGCTACAATGAGCAGTTCTTC
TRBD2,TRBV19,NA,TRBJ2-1,CASSIESGLAGALSYNEQFF,TGTGCCAGTAGTATCGAATCGGGACTAGCGGGAGCCCTATCCTACAATGAGCAGTTCTTC
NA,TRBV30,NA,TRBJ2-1,CARTLYNEQFF,TGCGCCCGAACCCTTTACAATGAGCAGTTCTTC
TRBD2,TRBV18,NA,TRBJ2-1,CASSPPTSGTGEQFF,TGTGCCAGCTCACCACCTACTAGCGGGACCGGTGAGCAGTTCTTC
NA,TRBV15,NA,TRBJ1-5,CATSRDAGRVGQPQHF,TGTGCCACCAGCAGAGATGCAGGGAGGGTCGGGCAGCCCCAGCATTTT
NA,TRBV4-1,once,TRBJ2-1,CASSQLIGSGNEQFF,TGCGCCAGCAGCCAGCTCATAGGAAGCGGGAATGAGCAGTTCTTC
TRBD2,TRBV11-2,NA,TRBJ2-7,CASSPRTSGPFYEQYF,TGTGCCAGCAGCCCGCGGACTAGCGGGCCTTTCTACGAGCAGTACTTC
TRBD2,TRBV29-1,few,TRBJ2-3,CSAEREGTSTDTQYF,TGCAGCGCCGAGCGGGAGGGCACTAGCACAGATACGCAGTATTTT
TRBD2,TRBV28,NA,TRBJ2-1,CASSFGYSLGTSGNEQFF,TGTGCCAGCAGTTTCGGGTATTCTTTGGGGACTAGCGGAAATGAGCAGTTCTTC